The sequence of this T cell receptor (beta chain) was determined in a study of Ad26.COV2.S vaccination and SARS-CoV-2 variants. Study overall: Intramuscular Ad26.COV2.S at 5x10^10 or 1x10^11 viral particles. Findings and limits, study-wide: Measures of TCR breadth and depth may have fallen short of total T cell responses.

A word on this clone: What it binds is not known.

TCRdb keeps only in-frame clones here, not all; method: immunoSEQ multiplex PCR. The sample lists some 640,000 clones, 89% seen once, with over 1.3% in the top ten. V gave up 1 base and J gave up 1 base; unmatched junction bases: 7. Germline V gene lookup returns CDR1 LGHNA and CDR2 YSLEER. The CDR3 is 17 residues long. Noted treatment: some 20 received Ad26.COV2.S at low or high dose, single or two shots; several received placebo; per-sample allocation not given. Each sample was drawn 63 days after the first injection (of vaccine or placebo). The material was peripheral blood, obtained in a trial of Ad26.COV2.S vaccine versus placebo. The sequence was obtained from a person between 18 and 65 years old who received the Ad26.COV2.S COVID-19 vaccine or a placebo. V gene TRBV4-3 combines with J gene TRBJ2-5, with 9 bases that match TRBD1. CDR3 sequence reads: CASSQAFLGQGQETQYF. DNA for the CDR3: TGCGCCAGCAGCCAAGCCTTTCTGGGACAGGGCCAAGAGACCCAGTACTTC.